Described below is a single TCR beta chain sequence and its context. The target of this receptor is not known. No base quality information exists; no much larger clone differs at one position. CDR1 MNHNS and CDR2 SASEGT are derived from the germline V gene. V is shortened by 2 bases, J by 2 bases, and the region joining them spans 7 bases. Including the terminal cysteine and phenylalanine, the CDR3 comprises 13 residues. The entry retains the CDR3 DNA only, 39 bases that are in frame from base 1. This entry belongs to a study of T cell responses to AZD1222 COVID-19 vaccine (dated by TCRdb to the early 2020s). For the wider study: AZD1222 recipients whose second dose came at about 4 weeks and those whose second dose came at about 12 weeks were combined into one group, since spike-specific TCR depth and breadth did not differ between the two schedules. A total of around 240 trial participants underwent TCR sequencing, of whom 207 had received two doses of AZD1222 and about 26 had received two doses of the MenACWY control vaccine. Enrollment into the trials was organized by age into subgroups of 18-55, 56-69 and 70-plus years, and those subgroups contained approximately 160, 26 and 62 TCR-sequenced participants, respectively. Study-level results and caveats: Conclusions about previously exposed vaccinees are limited because only a handful of AZD1222 recipients were SARS-CoV-2 seropositive at baseline. Reportedly, close to half of the unique spike-specific TCRs recognized epitopes lying outside the regions that are mutated in the B.1.351 and B.1.1.7 variants. In the small 56-69-year group, the increase in depth fell short of significance, most likely because of low power. Because no samples from the day 14 peak response were available, repertoires could be characterized only after the peak T cell response. Spike-specific TCR breadth and depth rose significantly after two AZD1222 doses compared with day 0 and with MenACWY recipients. CD4 TCRs associated with the vaccine covered the entire spike protein, and the dominant responses were in regions 160-218 and 743-854. Most participants were white British and females outnumbered males, and the authors suggested that clonal diversity may have been underestimated.

The CDR3 regions of human TCRbeta chains were analyzed by immunosequencing. Regarding the original processing steps: TCRs in the repertoires were compared against a reference library of SARS-CoV-2-specific TCRs that had been generated with the MIRA antigen-specificity platform. Breadth was defined as the fraction of unique TCRs that were SARS-CoV-2-associated, and depth was defined as the fraction of total T cells that were SARS-CoV-2-associated. Using the MIRA data, each spike-specific TCR was mapped to the spike region that the TCR reacts to and placed in a CD4 or CD8 class. Log10-transformed breadth and depth values were compared by one-way ANOVA with Sidak's multiple comparisons tests. The source is immuneACCESS, and TCRdb retained only in-frame sequences with V and J called. Part of the clones is not carried over; for the studies checked, unresolved V genes explain less than half of this, and the remainder is unexplained. The V and J calls and clone size were taken over from that table, and D and trimming were inferred from the DNA. In this sample the table shows 95,000 to 110,000 clones, approximately 89% of which occur a single time. Over 15% of the sample lies in the top ten.

This specimen's time point label, per the study, means: baseline before first vaccination. Vaccinee samples came from UK trials COV001 and COV002, including a single-blind randomized controlled phase 2/3 trial of AZD1222 (ChAdOx1 nCoV-19) in healthy adults. For TCRbeta chain sequencing, PBMC samples were collected from trial participants at day 0 and at day 28 after the second dose. This receptor was taken from an adult in good health. This chain is built from TRBV6-1 and TRBJ2-7; no D gene can be assigned with confidence. The sample in question was peripheral blood, obtained on day 0 of AZD1222 vaccination. The bases are TGTGCCAGCAGTGAAAGTCTTACCTACGAGCAGTACTTC. This gives the protein CASSESLTYEQYF.